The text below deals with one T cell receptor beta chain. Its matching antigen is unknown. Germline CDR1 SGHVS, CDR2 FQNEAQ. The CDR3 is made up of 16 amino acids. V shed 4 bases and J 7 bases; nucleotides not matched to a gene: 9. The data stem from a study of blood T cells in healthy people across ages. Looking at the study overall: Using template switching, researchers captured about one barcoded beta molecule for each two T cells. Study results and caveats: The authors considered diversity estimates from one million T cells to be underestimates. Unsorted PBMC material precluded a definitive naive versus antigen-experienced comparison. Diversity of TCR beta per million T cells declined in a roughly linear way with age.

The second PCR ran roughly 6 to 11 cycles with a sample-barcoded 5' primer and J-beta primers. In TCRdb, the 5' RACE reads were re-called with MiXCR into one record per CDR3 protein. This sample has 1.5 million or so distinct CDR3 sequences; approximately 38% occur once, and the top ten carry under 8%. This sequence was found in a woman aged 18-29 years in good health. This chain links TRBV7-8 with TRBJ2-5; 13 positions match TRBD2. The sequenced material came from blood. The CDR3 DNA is TGTGCCAGCAGCTCGACTAGCGGGAGGACTTCTAGGACCCAGTACTTC. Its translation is CASSSTSGRTSRTQYF.